A selection of T cell receptor beta chains follows, all from one sample in a study of T-cell memory formation after mild COVID-19. TCRdb recomputed calls from the 5' RACE reads with MiXCR, one row per CDR3 protein. In the table there are hundreds of thousands of distinct CDR3 sequences, approximately 20% of which are singletons. Sequencing used PBMCs or a T cell subset sorted from them (not recorded which). These receptors all come from an adult woman who had mild COVID-19 (a few samples of this study predate the infection). Cell type and time point are not known. CDR3s include the opening cysteine and the closing phenylalanine or tryptophan. D genes are given only for firm matches. Where a row states a size, it is once, few, many or the class of an expanded clone; other rows omit it.

j_gene,d_gene,v_gene,abundance,CDR3aa,CDR3nt
TRBJ2-7,-,TRBV20-1,-,CSASAEWRESYEQYF,TGCAGTGCAAGCGCTGAATGGAGGGAAAGCTACGAGCAGTACTTC
TRBJ2-3,-,TRBV14,-,CASSQGDLTDTQYF,TGTGCCAGCAGCCAAGGGGATCTCACAGATACGCAGTATTTT
TRBJ2-3,TRBD2,TRBV7-9,few,CASSFASGVTDTQYF,TGTGCCAGCAGCTTTGCTAGCGGGGTGACAGATACGCAGTATTTT
TRBJ2-7,-,TRBV6-2/TRBV6-3,-,CASSYSQGEVDEQYF,TGTGCCAGCAGTTACTCGCAGGGGGAGGTGGACGAGCAGTACTTC
TRBJ2-4,-,TRBV12-3/TRBV12-4,few,CASSSDPGGIQYF,TGTGCCAGCAGTTCGGACCCCGGAGGCATTCAGTACTTC
TRBJ1-5,-,TRBV25-1,few,CASSAEGQPQHF,TGTGCCAGCAGCGCCGAGGGGCAGCCCCAGCATTTT
TRBJ1-1,TRBD1,TRBV18,-,CASSPDRVAEAFF,TGTGCCAGCTCACCGGACAGGGTCGCTGAAGCTTTCTTT
TRBJ2-2,TRBD2,TRBV7-2,many,CASSLRRSGRGYTGELFF,TGTGCCAGCAGCCTCCGACGGAGCGGGAGAGGATACACCGGGGAGCTGTTTTTT
TRBJ2-7,-,TRBV18,-,CASSRGSGYEQYF,TGTGCCAGCTCTAGGGGGTCCGGGTACGAGCAGTACTTC
TRBJ2-3,-,TRBV6-2/TRBV6-3,few,CASSYDPGNTQYF,TGTGCCAGCAGTTACGATCCGGGAAATACGCAGTATTTT
TRBJ1-2,-,TRBV5-6,-,CASITAGYNYGYTF,TGTGCCAGCATCACGGCCGGGTACAACTATGGCTACACCTTC
TRBJ1-4,-,TRBV5-1,-,CASSLGLATNEKLFF,TGCGCCAGCAGCTTGGGACTAGCAACTAATGAAAAACTGTTTTTT
TRBJ2-2,-,TRBV4-1,few,CASSQAGGPNTGELFF,TGCGCCAGCAGCCAGGCTGGGGGCCCGAACACCGGGGAGCTGTTTTTT
TRBJ1-2,-,TRBV24-1,-,CATSAPNYGYTF,TGTGCCACCAGTGCTCCTAACTATGGCTACACCTTC
TRBJ1-1,TRBD1,TRBV7-3,few,CASSRRQGQEAFF,TGTGCCAGCAGCCGAAGACAGGGGCAAGAAGCTTTCTTT
TRBJ1-1,-,TRBV7-9,few,CAGRTGMNLMNTEAFF,TGTGCCGGGCGTACAGGGATGAACCTCATGAACACTGAAGCTTTCTTT
TRBJ1-2,-,TRBV4-1,-,CASSQDRGRVTANYGYTF,TGCGCCAGCAGCCAAGATCGCGGCAGGGTAACGGCTAACTATGGCTACACCTTC
TRBJ2-5,-,TRBV28,-,CASTSLRETQYF,TGTGCCAGCACCTCCCTCAGGGAGACCCAGTACTTC
TRBJ1-2,-,TRBV5-6,many,CASSHPRGGPFGYTF,TGTGCCAGCAGCCACCCCCGAGGGGGGCCCTTTGGCTACACCTTC
TRBJ1-4,-,TRBV6-5,few,CASSYGLARKLFF,TGTGCCAGCAGTTACGGTCTGGCAAGAAAACTGTTTTTT
TRBJ2-3,-,TRBV7-2,-,CASSLAGVLDTQYF,TGTGCCAGCAGCTTAGCGGGGGTGCTCGATACGCAGTATTTT
TRBJ1-6,-,TRBV21-1,-,CASSKARWEGASYNSPLHF,TGTGCCAGCAGCAAAGCGCGGTGGGAGGGGGCCAGCTATAATTCACCCCTCCACTTT
TRBJ2-6,-,TRBV12-3/TRBV12-4,few,CASSPPGHQTSSGANVLTF,TGTGCCAGCAGTCCCCCGGGACACCAGACAAGCTCTGGGGCCAACGTCCTGACTTTC
TRBJ2-7,-,TRBV9,few,CASSVGLGSYEQYF,TGTGCCAGCAGCGTAGGTCTCGGATCCTACGAGCAGTACTTC
TRBJ2-7,TRBD1,TRBV12-3/TRBV12-4,few,CASSLQGANYEQYF,TGTGCCAGCAGTTTACAGGGGGCTAACTACGAGCAGTACTTC
TRBJ2-7,-,TRBV29-1,few,CSTSDRRLGEQYF,TGCAGCACCTCCGACAGGAGGTTGGGCGAGCAGTACTTC
TRBJ2-7,-,TRBV7-3,-,CASSFGVGEQYF,TGTGCCAGCAGCTTCGGGGTAGGCGAGCAGTACTTC
TRBJ2-2,-,TRBV4-2,-,CASSQEASHGELFF,TGTGCCAGCAGCCAAGAAGCGAGCCACGGGGAGCTGTTTTTT
TRBJ1-5,-,TRBV7-8,few,CASSLGSSPNQPQHF,TGTGCCAGCAGCTTAGGGTCCAGTCCCAATCAGCCCCAGCATTTT
TRBJ1-2,-,TRBV9,-,CASSVASQGNYGYTF,TGTGCCAGCAGCGTAGCTAGCCAGGGGAACTATGGCTACACCTTC
TRBJ1-4,TRBD1,TRBV12-3/TRBV12-4,few,CASSPGQGEEKLFF,TGTGCCAGCAGTCCGGGACAGGGAGAAGAAAAACTGTTTTTT
TRBJ2-1,TRBD2,TRBV7-3,few,CASSLGSGFNNEQFF,TGTGCCAGCAGCTTAGGTAGCGGGTTTAACAATGAGCAGTTCTTC
TRBJ1-3,-,TRBV6-4,few,CASSDRGSPDRNSGNTIYF,TGTGCCAGCAGTGACCGAGGTTCCCCCGACAGAAACTCTGGAAACACCATATATTTT
TRBJ2-1,-,TRBV18,-,CASSPRGAANEQFF,TGTGCCAGCTCACCCCGCGGGGCGGCCAATGAGCAGTTCTTC
TRBJ1-2,TRBD1,TRBV5-1,few,CASSLIRGPGYTF,TGCGCCAGCAGCCTCATCAGGGGGCCTGGCTACACCTTC
TRBJ2-7,-,TRBV7-6,few,CASSFTSHLREQYF,TGTGCCAGCAGCTTCACTAGCCATTTGCGGGAGCAGTACTTC
TRBJ2-2,TRBD1,TRBV5-1,many,CASSLTRQGTGELFF,TGCGCCAGCAGCTTGACAAGACAGGGAACCGGGGAGCTGTTTTTT
TRBJ2-3,-,TRBV10-3,few,CAIRRVQGRGTDTQYF,TGTGCCATCAGACGGGTACAGGGTAGGGGCACAGATACGCAGTATTTT
TRBJ2-3,TRBD1,TRBV5-5,few,CASSTTGDHTQYF,TGTGCCAGCAGTACTACAGGGGACCATACGCAGTATTTT
TRBJ2-3,-,TRBV20-1,-,CSASTGSTQYF,TGCAGTGCTAGTACCGGCTCGACACAGTATTTT
TRBJ1-5,-,TRBV5-5,few,CASSFYSGLDQPQHF,TGTGCCAGCAGCTTTTATTCGGGCCTCGATCAGCCCCAGCATTTT
TRBJ1-5,-,TRBV3-1,-,CASSHSGRQPQHF,TGTGCCAGCAGCCACTCGGGTCGTCAGCCCCAGCATTTT
TRBJ1-2,-,TRBV18,-,CASSPPGQYYGYTF,TGTGCCAGCTCACCACCCGGACAGTACTATGGCTACACCTTC
TRBJ2-7,-,TRBV3-1,-,CASSRTSSSYEQYF,TGTGCCAGCAGCCGTACTAGCAGCTCCTACGAGCAGTACTTC
TRBJ1-1,-,TRBV4-3,few,CASSPHPSGELNTEAFF,TGCGCCAGCAGCCCCCACCCGTCAGGGGAGTTGAACACTGAAGCTTTCTTT
TRBJ2-7,TRBD1,TRBV7-7,many,CASSQGTVGEQYF,TGTGCTAGCAGCCAAGGGACAGTTGGGGAGCAGTACTTC
TRBJ2-1,TRBD2,TRBV5-1,few,CASSLRLAGGYNEQFF,TGCGCCAGCAGCTTGAGGCTAGCGGGGGGGTACAATGAGCAGTTCTTC
TRBJ2-2,-,TRBV6-2/TRBV6-3,-,CASSYNLELFF,TGTGCCAGCAGTTACAATTTGGAGCTGTTTTTT
TRBJ1-5,-,TRBV9,-,CASSPTWGGNQPQHF,TGTGCCAGCAGCCCTACTTGGGGAGGCAATCAGCCCCAGCATTTT
TRBJ2-2,TRBD1,TRBV5-1,-,CASSQGQSSPGELFF,TGCGCCAGCAGCCAGGGACAGTCTAGTCCCGGGGAGCTGTTTTTT
TRBJ2-7,-,TRBV20-1,few,CSARDLASTYEQYF,TGCAGTGCTAGAGATTTAGCCTCCACCTACGAGCAGTACTTC
TRBJ1-1,-,TRBV7-9,-,CASSQGIMNTEAFF,TGTGCCAGCAGCCAGGGAATTATGAACACTGAAGCTTTCTTT
TRBJ2-7,TRBD2,TRBV30,-,CAWSGGGGGYEQYF,TGTGCCTGGAGTGGTGGCGGGGGTGGATACGAGCAGTACTTC
TRBJ1-1,-,TRBV12-3/TRBV12-4,many,CASSYREGTEAFF,TGTGCCAGCAGTTACAGGGAGGGCACTGAAGCTTTCTTT
TRBJ2-6,-,TRBV5-1,few,CASSLAKTGANVLTF,TGCGCCAGCAGCTTAGCTAAGACAGGGGCCAACGTCCTGACTTTC